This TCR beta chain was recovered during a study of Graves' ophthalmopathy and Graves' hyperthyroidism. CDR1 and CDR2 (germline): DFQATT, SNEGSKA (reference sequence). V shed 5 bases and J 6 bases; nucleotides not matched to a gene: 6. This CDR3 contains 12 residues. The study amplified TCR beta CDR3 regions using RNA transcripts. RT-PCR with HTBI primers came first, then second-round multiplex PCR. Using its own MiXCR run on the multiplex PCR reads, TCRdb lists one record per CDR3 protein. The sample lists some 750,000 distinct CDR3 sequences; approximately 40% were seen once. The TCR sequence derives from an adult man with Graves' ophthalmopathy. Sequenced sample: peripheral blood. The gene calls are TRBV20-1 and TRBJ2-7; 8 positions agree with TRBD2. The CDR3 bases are TGCAGTGCTTACGGGAGGGCCACCGAGCAGTACTTC. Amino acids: CSAYGRATEQYF.